The 9 T cell receptor beta chains given below trace back to one sample, sequenced in a study of T cell clonotyping in hematopoietic cell transplantation. Time point meaning: recipient sample about 28 days before transplant, after cytoreduction. Only in-frame clones appear in the TCRdb table, and some are missing; sequencing was by immunoSEQ multiplex PCR. The sample carries 2,500 to 3,500 clones, almost 96% recorded once. The sample consisted of peripheral blood mononuclear cells, taken before stem cell transplant. The source of these receptors is a woman between 50 and 59 years old with chronic myeloid leukemia. Some clones in this sample may be carry-over from other donors' samples.

This chain links TRBV19 with TRBJ2-7, with 7 bases aligning to TRBD1. Trimming at V came to 6 bases and at J to 1 base, leaving 9 bases not matched to a gene. This CDR3 comprises 15 residues. Germline V gene sequence: CDR1 LNHDA, CDR2 SQIVND (reference sequence). The CDR3 sequence: CASRITGALSYEQYF. The CDR3 bases are TGTGCCAGTAGAATTACAGGGGCCCTTTCCTACGAGCAGTACTTC.

This chain joins TRBV7-9 and TRBJ1-3, with D hard to call. Germline CDR1 and CDR2: SEHNR and FQNEAQ (reference sequence). Trimming stripped 1 base from V and 4 bases from J, with 5 bases between. CDR3 length: 13 residues. The CDR3 loop is CASSLGTGNTIYF. As DNA, the CDR3 is TGTGCCAGCAGCTTAGGGACCGGAAACACCATATATTTT. Supplemented by reference TRBV7-9 and TRBJ1-3, the full variable domain reads DTGVSQNPRHKITKRGQNVTFRCDPISEHNRLYWYRQTLGQGPEFLTYFQNEAQLEKSRLLSDRFSAERPKGSFSTLEIQRTEQGDSAMYLCASSLGTGNTIYFGEGSWLTVV.

The chain has TRBV7-2 and TRBJ1-1; D not certain. Trimming pared 4 bases from V and 1 base from J, leaving 10 bases between. The germline V gene encodes CDR1 SGHTA and CDR2 FQGNSA. The CDR3 has 14 amino acids. This chain's CDR3 is CASSWGRANTEAFF. The CDR3 nucleotides are TGTGCCAGCAGCTGGGGTAGGGCGAACACTGAAGCTTTCTTT.

The genes are TRBV7-9 and TRBJ2-5; no clear D. CDR3 size: 18 residues. Trimming shortened V by 9 bases and J by 4 bases, and 30 bases separated the two germline ends. In germline, CDR1 is SEHNR, CDR2 FQNEAQ (reference sequence). CDR3 sequence (DNA): TGTGCCAGTCTCGGACCCGGCGCAGGACGGCGATTGGGAGAGACCCAGTACTTC. It is translated as CASLGPGAGRRLGETQYF.

This chain joins TRBV5-1 and TRBJ2-3, with TRBD2 identical over 7 bases. V shed 9 bases and J 7 bases; nucleotides not matched to a gene: 14. CDR3 length: 14 residues. Per the germline V gene, CDR1 is SGHRS and CDR2 is YFSETQ. CDR3 sequence (DNA): TGCGCCACCTCGAGCGGGACCTCCTTAAATACGCAGTATTTT. As protein: CATSSGTSLNTQYF.

The chain joins TRBV5-1 to TRBJ2-3; 7 bases are shared with TRBD2. Germline V gives CDR1 SGHRS, CDR2 YFSETQ. There are 15 residues in the CDR3. J was trimmed by 2 bases and V by 0 bases; bases with no gene match: 3. CDR3 DNA sequence: TGCGCCAGCAGCTTGGCTAGCGGCTTCACAGATACGCAGTATTTT. This codes for CASSLASGFTDTQYF.

Here the CDR3 DNA reads TGTGCCAGCAGTTCCCTGAGGGGGTCCGAGCAGTACTTC. It specifies CASSSLRGSEQYF. The chain recombines TRBV6-5 with TRBJ2-7, with D possibly matching TRBD1 (6 bases). The germline V gene has CDR1 MNHEY and CDR2 SVGAGI. CDR3 length: 13 residues. Trimming stripped 4 bases from V and 6 bases from J, with 13 bases between.

This sequence joins TRBV2 and TRBJ1-2; D unclear. V was cut by 9 bases and J by 8 bases, with 7 bases left in between. Germline V gives CDR1 SNHLY, CDR2 FYNNEI. The CDR3 spans 9 residues. The CDR3, as DNA: TGTGCCAGAAGTCAGGGCTACACCTTC. Residues: CARSQGYTF.

This sequence joins TRBV7-9 and TRBJ2-2, with 11 bases that match TRBD2. The CDR3 is made up of 16 amino acids. J was trimmed by 5 bases and V by 4 bases; bases with no gene match: 6. The germline V gene has CDR1 SEHNR and CDR2 FQNEAQ (reference sequence). In DNA, the CDR3 is TGTGCCAGCAGCTCACTAGCGGGAGAGGGTACCGGGGAGCTGTTTTTT. It specifies CASSSLAGEGTGELFF.